Below, one TCR beta chain is given with its context. In the original analysis: Reference gene primer amplification in the assay estimated nucleated cell counts. TCRdb's table, derived via immunoSEQ multiplex PCR, lists solely in-frame clones and lacks some. The V and J calls and the clone size are those of that table, but D and trimming were determined from the DNA. The sample records a few hundred thousand clones, around 89% being singletons. The data were taken from a study of blood T cell repertoires in COVID-19. Study-level background: Italy, Spain and the United States were the sources of the convalescent and acute COVID-19 samples. PBMCs, B-cell-depleted T cells, or T cells were the source of the cDNA or gDNA that made up the material.

CDR1 and CDR2 from the germline V gene are GTSNPN and SVGIG (reference sequence). The ends were cut back, 2 bases at V and 8 bases at J, with 15 bases in the middle. This CDR3 comprises 13 residues. The source of this sequence is a woman aged 45-65 years with COVID-19, enrolled during active disease. The sample taken for sequencing was peripheral blood. The chain is built from TRBV30 and TRBJ1-2, with a weak D call TRBD1 (5 bases). For the CDR3, the DNA is TGTGCCTGGAGTACGACTCTCGGGGGGGGCTACACCTTC. It specifies CAWSTTLGGGYTF.